The rows below give T cell receptor beta chains drawn from one sample of a study of control samples from healthy donors and cancer patients. The repertoire was sequenced with immunoSEQ multiplex PCR; TCRdb's copy has only in-frame clones and lacks some. The sample consists of around 130,000 clones, 93% of them appearing once. Sequenced input: PBMCs. These receptors were obtained from a man in his fifties with head and neck cancer. CDR3s leave out the opening cysteine and the closing phenylalanine or tryptophan.

j_call v_call cdr3_length cdr3_aa
TRBJ2-7 TRBV5-5 13 ASSLAGTGDYEQY
TRBJ2-2 TRBV4-2 13 ASSLQGAPTGELF
TRBJ2-6 TRBV13 12 ASSSGDGANVLT
TRBJ2-2 TRBV6-5 12 ASSYGGSTGELF
TRBJ1-3 TRBV6-5 11 ASSYSVGGTIY
TRBJ1-1 TRBV25-1 9 ASSRGTEAF
TRBJ1-5 TRBV7-3 13 ASSSKGGSNQPQH
TRBJ1-6 TRBV18 12 ASSPETGSSPLH
TRBJ2-7 TRBV4-2 17 ASSQALAGGPWGYYEQY
TRBJ2-2 TRBV15 11 ATRGQNTGELF
TRBJ1-2 TRBV19 16 ASSMGPTGQLTNYGYT
TRBJ2-3 TRBV6-2/TRBV6-3 16 ASSPWTSGGTVSDTQY
TRBJ2-1 TRBV7-8 16 ASSLRAGGQSSYNEQF
TRBJ1-1 TRBV10-3 14 AISRRLVGESTEAF
TRBJ1-2 TRBV28 13 ASRGRTGTWSGYT
TRBJ2-5 TRBV3-1/TRBV3-2 11 ASSQDGRETQY
TRBJ1-6 TRBV4-3 15 ASSQGSGAHYNSPLH
TRBJ2-5 TRBV5-5 11 ASSSGAQETQY
TRBJ2-2 TRBV5-1 12 ASGAGVDTGELF
TRBJ1-1 TRBV4-1 13 ASSQDSRPPTEAF
TRBJ2-7 TRBV12-3/TRBV12-4 10 ASSSRGDEQY
TRBJ2-3 TRBV27 16 ASSLRTGRDRATDTQY
TRBJ2-1 TRBV2 14 ASSAPGGSKYNEQF
TRBJ2-6 TRBV6-2/TRBV6-3 13 ASSYGGTGANVLT
TRBJ1-1 TRBV14 13 ASTPTGQGRTEAF
TRBJ2-7 TRBV6-2/TRBV6-3 12 ASSYGQGTYEQY
TRBJ2-3 TRBV6-5 14 ASSYSGSFAADTQY
TRBJ2-1 TRBV5-1 13 ATTSGGQSYNEQF
TRBJ2-5 TRBV7-2 11 ASRLTGPETQY
TRBJ1-1 TRBV7-9 13 ASSPRQGLNTEAF
TRBJ1-1 TRBV6-6 13 ASSYSGSLNTEAF
TRBJ2-7 TRBV3-1/TRBV3-2 11 ASSPGMDYEQY
TRBJ1-3 TRBV6-2/TRBV6-3 13 ASSSSPFSGNTIY
TRBJ2-1 TRBV5-6 12 ASTPWGSYNEQF
TRBJ2-6 TRBV7-8 16 ASSLRTGAVSGANVLT
TRBJ2-2 TRBV24-1 10 ATGSITGELF
TRBJ2-3 TRBV18 15 ASSPPGTLASTDTQY
TRBJ1-6 TRBV28 14 ASSLTNRVLHSPLH
TRBJ1-1 TRBV7-8 12 ASSMGHLNTEAF
TRBJ2-1 TRBV7-2 12 ASSFGGGPNEQF
TRBJ1-1 TRBV5-1 13 ASSHWTGGPTEAF
TRBJ2-3 TRBV15 16 ATSRYQGLAGGRDTQY
TRBJ2-5 TRBV7-2 14 ASSLGLAGAQETQY
TRBJ1-1 TRBV18 12 ASSPDRVNTEAF
TRBJ1-4 TRBV6-6 14 ASSYSGGRSNEKLF
TRBJ1-2 TRBV19 11 ASSKGINYGYT
TRBJ1-5 TRBV2 11 ASMRVHNQPQH
TRBJ2-1 TRBV10-3 10 AISGESNEQF
TRBJ1-1 TRBV6-5 11 ATIGQGNTEAF
TRBJ1-4 TRBV7-9 13 ASSSGTGGYEKLF
TRBJ1-6 TRBV6-5 12 ASSYGREDSPLH
TRBJ2-5 TRBV4-2 13 ASSQSGGNQETQY
TRBJ1-2 TRBV21-1 11 ASSLLDREGYT
TRBJ1-6 TRBV28 13 ASSFPTKAPSPLH
TRBJ1-5 TRBV2 12 ASSLQGGGQPQH
TRBJ2-2 TRBV2 11 ASSDSTGGELF
TRBJ1-1 TRBV2 11 ASRFTGYTEAF